This record covers a single TCR beta chain. The ends were cut back, 4 bases at V and 5 bases at J, with 18 bases in the middle. Germline assignment: CDR1 LNHDA and CDR2 SQIVND (reference sequence). The CDR3 loop spans 15 amino acids. TCRdb's table, derived via immunoSEQ multiplex PCR, lists solely in-frame clones and lacks some. The sample lists roughly 140,000 clones; approximately 72% were seen once. These data are taken from a study of PD-1 blockade in classical Hodgkin lymphoma. Autologous stem cell transplantation was followed by relapse in every patient, and brentuximab vedotin exposure varied. The sequence derives from a human donor with classical Hodgkin lymphoma. The sample consisted of peripheral blood mononuclear cells (PBMCs), taken before the second cycle of nivolumab. The chain recombines TRBV19 with TRBJ2-7, with a possible D match to TRBD2 (7 bases). CDR3 residues: CASSNSGGALNEQYF. CDR3 coding DNA: TGTGCCAGTAGTAATTCGGGGGGCGCGTTGAACGAGCAGTACTTC.